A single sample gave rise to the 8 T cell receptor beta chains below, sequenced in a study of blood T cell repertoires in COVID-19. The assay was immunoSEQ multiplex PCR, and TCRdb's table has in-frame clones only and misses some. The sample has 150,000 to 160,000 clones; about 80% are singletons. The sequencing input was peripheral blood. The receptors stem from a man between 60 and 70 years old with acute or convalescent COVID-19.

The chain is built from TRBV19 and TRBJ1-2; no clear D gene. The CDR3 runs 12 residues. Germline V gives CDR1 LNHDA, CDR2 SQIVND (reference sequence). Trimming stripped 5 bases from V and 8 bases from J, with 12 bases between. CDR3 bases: TGTGCCAGTAGTTCGGGGAGGAGGGGCTACACCTTC. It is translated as CASSSGRRGYTF.

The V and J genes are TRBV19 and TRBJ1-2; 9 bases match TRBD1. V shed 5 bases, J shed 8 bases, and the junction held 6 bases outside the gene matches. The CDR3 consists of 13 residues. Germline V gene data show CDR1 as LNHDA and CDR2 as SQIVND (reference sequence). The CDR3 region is CASSRGDREGYTF. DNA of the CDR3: TGTGCCAGTAGTCGCGGGGACAGGGAGGGCTACACCTTC.

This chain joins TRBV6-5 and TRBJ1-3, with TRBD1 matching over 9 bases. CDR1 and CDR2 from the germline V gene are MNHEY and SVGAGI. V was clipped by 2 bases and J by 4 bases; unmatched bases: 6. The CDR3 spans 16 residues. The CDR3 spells CASSYGTGSLGNTIYF. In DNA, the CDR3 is TGTGCCAGCAGTTACGGGACAGGGTCTTTGGGAAACACCATATATTTT.

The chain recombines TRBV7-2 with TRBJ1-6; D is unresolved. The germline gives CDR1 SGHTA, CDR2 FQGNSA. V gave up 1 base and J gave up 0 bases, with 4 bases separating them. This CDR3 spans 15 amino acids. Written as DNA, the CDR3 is TGTGCCAGCAGCTTAGGACTCTCCTATAATTCACCCCTCCACTTT. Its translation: CASSLGLSYNSPLHF. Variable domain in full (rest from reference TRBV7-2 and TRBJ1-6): GAGVSQSPSNKVTEKGKDVELRCDPISGHTALYWYRQSLGQGLEFLIYFQGNSAPDKSGLPSDRFSAERTGGSVSTLTIQRTQQEDSAVYLCASSLGLSYNSPLHFGNGTRLTVT.

As DNA, the CDR3 is TGCGCCAGCAGTGCCCCTTTGACACTGAAAGAGACCCAGTACTTC. It codes for CASSAPLTLKETQYF. The rearrangement joins TRBV10-1 to TRBJ2-5, with D unclear. Trimming cost V 4 bases and J 3 bases, with 15 bases left between them. Germline V gene sequence: CDR1 WNHNN, CDR2 SYGVQD (reference sequence). CDR3 size: 15 residues.

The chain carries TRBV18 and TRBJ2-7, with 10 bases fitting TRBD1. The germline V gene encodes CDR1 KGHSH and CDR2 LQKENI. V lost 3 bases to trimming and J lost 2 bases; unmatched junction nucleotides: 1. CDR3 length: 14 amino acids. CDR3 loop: CASSPTGGAYEQYF. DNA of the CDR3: TGTGCCAGCTCACCGACAGGGGGCGCCTACGAGCAGTACTTC.

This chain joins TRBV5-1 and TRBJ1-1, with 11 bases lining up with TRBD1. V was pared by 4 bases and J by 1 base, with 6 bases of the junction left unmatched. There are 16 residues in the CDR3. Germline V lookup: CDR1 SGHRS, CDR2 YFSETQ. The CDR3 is CASSLDRGPGNTEAFF. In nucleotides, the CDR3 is TGCGCCAGCAGCCTGGACAGGGGGCCGGGGAACACTGAAGCTTTCTTT.

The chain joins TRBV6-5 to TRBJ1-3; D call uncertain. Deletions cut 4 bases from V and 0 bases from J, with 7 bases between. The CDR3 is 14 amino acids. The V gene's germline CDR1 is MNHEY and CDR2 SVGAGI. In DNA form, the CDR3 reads TGTGCCAGCAGTTCTATTGGCTCTGGAAACACCATATATTTT. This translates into CASSSIGSGNTIYF.